This record covers a single T cell receptor beta chain. This record belongs to a study of blood T cell repertoires in COVID-19. Whole-study context: Samples came from the United States, Italy and Spain, spanning acute and convalescent COVID-19.

This CDR3 contains 11 residues. V was trimmed by 8 bases and J by 4 bases, leaving 8 bases between them. Looked up from germline, CDR1 is LGHDT and CDR2 is YNNKEL (reference sequence). The authors' processing: By means of reference gene primer amplification, nucleated cell counts were estimated. Assay used: immunoSEQ multiplex PCR; TCRdb lists only in-frame clones, some missing. That table gives V, J and clone size, and the DNA gave D and trimming. Among about 60,000 clones, around 90% were seen once, and the ten largest hold approximately 8%. This TCR was sampled from a human donor with active COVID-19. The donor label of this sample is uncertain. The chain combines TRBV3-1 (or the pseudogene TRBV3-2) with TRBJ1-2, with D maybe TRBD1 (5 bases). The sample taken for sequencing was peripheral blood. DNA for the CDR3: TGTGCCAGCGCGGACATCTATGGCTACACCTTC. It codes for CASADIYGYTF.